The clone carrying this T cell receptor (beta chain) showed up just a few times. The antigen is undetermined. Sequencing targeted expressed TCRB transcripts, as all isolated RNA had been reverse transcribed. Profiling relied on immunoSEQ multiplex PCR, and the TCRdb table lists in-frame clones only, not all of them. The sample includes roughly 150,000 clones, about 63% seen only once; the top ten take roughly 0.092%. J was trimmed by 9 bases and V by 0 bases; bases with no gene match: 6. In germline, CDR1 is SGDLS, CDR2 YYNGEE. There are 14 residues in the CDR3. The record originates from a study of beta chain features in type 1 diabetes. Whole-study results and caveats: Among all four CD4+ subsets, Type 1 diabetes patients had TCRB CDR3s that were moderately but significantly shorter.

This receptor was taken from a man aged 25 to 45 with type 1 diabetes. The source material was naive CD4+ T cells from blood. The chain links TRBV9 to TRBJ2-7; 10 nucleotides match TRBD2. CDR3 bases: TGTGCCAGCAGCGTAGAGCTAGCGGGGGACGGGCAGTACTTC. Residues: CASSVELAGDGQYF.